This TCR beta chain originates from a study of shared clonotypes between healthy human individuals (dated by TCRdb to about 2020). With regard to the full study: A couple of women and three men aged 18 to 49 years were included in the cohort. Per donor, three plates each were used for CD4 naive and CD4 memory, two for CD8 naive, and one for CD8 memory. The study deeply sequenced blood TCR repertoires of about 5 healthy adults to estimate repertoire size and the extent of clonotype sharing between individuals. Different laboratories and diverse techniques were used to prepare libraries and sequence TCR repertoires, to increase sequencing depth and limit assay-specific biases. Leukapheresis yielded between about 0.85 and 9 billion PBMCs per donor.

Study-wide findings and limitations: When a handful of donors were compared, the shared fraction of clonotypes was around 5.1% for naive CD4, less than 4% for naive CD8, more than 2% for memory CD4, and less than 0.5% for memory CD8. Naive subsets generally had larger estimated clonotype richness than memory subsets. Higher generation probabilities were observed for clonotypes shared by all four sorted-subset donors than for non-shared clonotypes. Because the study included a small number of donors, the genetic and exposure-history diversity represented was limited. Only blood was sampled, and tissue TCR repertoires likely differ from those in blood. Based on pairwise subsampling, the degree of clonotype sharing among donors was expected to be affected by sequencing depth. Even with the large sequencing depth, rarefaction of the sorted-subset datasets indicated that sequencing was incomplete.

CD8 naive samples consisted of CD45RO-negative cells that were positively selected for CCR7, yielding a CD45RA+CCR7+ population without TemRA cells. The donors were healthy, HIV-negative adults who had no recently reported acute infections or vaccinations. Only Caucasian adults living in Nashville, Tennessee, USA were represented among the donors. Blood was obtained by leukapheresis, after which PBMCs were separated by Ficoll-Histopaque density gradient centrifugation and cryopreserved in liquid nitrogen vapor phase. Purity and quantity of every magnetically sorted T cell population were checked by analytical flow cytometry. From each sorted fraction, genomic DNA was isolated and quantified by UV absorbance on a Nanodrop 2000c. Taken from cysteine to phenylalanine, the CDR3 has 14 residues. The retained sequence is limited to the CDR3, 42 bases, with the frame set at the first base. V is reduced by 4 bases and J by 0 bases, leaving a spacing of 7 bases between them. Per the germline V gene (reference sequence), MNHEY is the CDR1 and SMNVEV is the CDR2.

Comments on this clone: Its target antigen remains unknown. Base quality data are lacking; no much larger clone is found one base away.

Using the deep immunoSEQ assay, TCR CDR3 regions were amplified from genomic DNA by multiplex PCR. Extracted genomic DNA from each cell subset was distributed evenly across all wells of several immunoSEQ 96-well plates, and each plate was treated as a replicate. Each replicate PCR for sorted subsets received around 210 ng genomic DNA, equal to some 32,000 T cell genomes. Purified libraries were quantified with a Qubit 3.0 fluorometer, sized on a Bioanalyzer 2100, and re-quantified with the KAPA Library Quantification kit. A separate single-read 150-cycle Illumina NextSeq 550 flow cell was used to sequence each immunoSEQ 96-well plate. As for the authors' bioinformatics: The immunoSEQ output contained only junctional sequences without quality scores, so filtering could not match that applied to full-length reads. Sequences were annotated with PyIR, a Python wrapper for IgBLAST v1.9, using IMGT germline references to assign V/J genes and CDR3. Reads were filtered out if the reads had weak V/J assignments (E-value above 1e-6), no CDR3, stop codons, out-of-frame junctions, or ambiguous translated residues. V3J clonotypes were defined as sequences sharing the same inferred V gene, J gene, and CDR3 amino acid sequence. Percentage overlap between repertoires was computed as shared unique clonotypes divided by the size of the smaller repertoire. Richness of each repertoire was evaluated using RTK rarefaction, the Chao1 estimator, and Recon v2.1 estimates of unobserved clonotypes. Generation probabilities for all TCRbeta clonotypes obtained by the gDNA method from several donors were computed using OLGA. TCRdb obtained this table from immuneACCESS and retained in-frame rearrangements with V and J assigned. These tables miss some clones; where compared with another copy, unresolved V genes account for less than half of the shortfall, and the remainder is unexplained. The DNA gave D and trimming, while V, J and clone size come from that table. The table for this sample lists under 600,000 clones; 98% of them were counted only once. The ten largest clones take up 0.3% of the sample.

The chain couples TRBV27 to TRBJ1-5, with the D gene too uncertain to name. Sequencing input: naive CD8+ T cells sorted from blood. This specimen's cell subset or site label, interpreted: CD45RA+CCR7+. The sequence derives from a man younger than 40 in good health. For the CDR3, the sequence is CASSSSDSNQPQHF. At the DNA level, the sequence is TGTGCCAGCAGTTCCTCAGATAGCAATCAGCCCCAGCATTTT.